Listed below are T cell receptor beta chains from one sample, sequenced in a study of beta chain features in type 1 diabetes. Sequenced by immunoSEQ multiplex PCR; TCRdb stores in-frame clones only, minus some. Among roughly 290,000 clones, about 15% were seen once, and the ten largest hold around 0.015%. Sequenced material: naive CD4+ T cells from blood. The receptors were sampled from a man between 18 and 29 years old with type 1 diabetes. Each CDR3 is given with its conserved first and last residue. Fields, in order: J gene, clone size, D gene, V gene, CDR3 DNA, CDR3 protein. A D gene is named only where the DNA matches it firmly. Size is omitted from some rows. Given values are once, few, many or a class for expanded clones.

>TRBJ2-1|-|TRBD1|TRBV7-2
TGTGCCAGCGGCCCCAGACAGGGATCCTACAATGAGCAGTTCTTC
CASGPRQGSYNEQFF
>TRBJ2-2|few|TRBD1|TRBV5-4
TGTGCCAGCAGCTCCGACAGGGGGAGGACCGGGGAGCTGTTTTTT
CASSSDRGRTGELFF
>TRBJ2-3|few|TRBD2|TRBV28
TGTGCCAGCAGTTTAAGCGGGGGCGGAGATACGCAGTATTTT
CASSLSGGGDTQYF
>TRBJ1-4|-|-|TRBV28
TGTGCCAGCAGGCAACAGGCAACTAATGAAAAACTGTTTTTT
CASRQQATNEKLFF
>TRBJ2-2|few|TRBD1|TRBV5-1
TGCGCCAGCAGCCCCCGGACAGGCCGTACCGGGGAGCTGTTTTTT
CASSPRTGRTGELFF
>TRBJ2-5|few|TRBD2|TRBV7-2
TGTGCCAGCAGCATAACCGGGACTAGGGGAGGGACCGCCCTCCAGACCCAGTACTTC
CASSITGTRGGTALQTQYF
>TRBJ1-2|-|-|TRBV20-1
TGCAGTGCTCGGGGTCCGAGGGGCTACACCTTC
CSARGPRGYTF
>TRBJ2-3|few|-|TRBV7-2
TGTGCCAGCAGCGCGGGGGCCCCTCCAGATACGCAGTATTTT
CASSAGAPPDTQYF
>TRBJ1-1|few|-|TRBV5-1
TGCGCCAGCAGCTTTGGGCAGCCGATGAACACTGAAGCTTTCTTT
CASSFGQPMNTEAFF
>TRBJ1-2|-|TRBD1|TRBV6-5
TGTGCCAGCAGTTACGATAGGACAGGGCTTGGCTACACCTTC
CASSYDRTGLGYTF
>TRBJ2-2|few|TRBD2|TRBV27
TGTGCCAGCAGTATTCTAGCGGGGAGGAACACCGGGGAGCTGTTTTTT
CASSILAGRNTGELFF
>TRBJ1-1|-|TRBD1|TRBV19
TGTGCCAGTAGTATCACGGACAGGAGGGGCACTGAAGCTTTCTTT
CASSITDRRGTEAFF
>TRBJ2-2|-|-|TRBV11-2
TGTGCCAGCAGCTACATAGCCTACACCGGGGAGCTGTTTTTT
CASSYIAYTGELFF
>TRBJ1-1|few|-|TRBV30
TGTGCCTGGAGTGTACTTGACCTTGGCAGGGCTTTCTTT
CAWSVLDLGRAFF
>TRBJ1-5|-|TRBD1|TRBV2
TGTGCCAGCAGGGACAGGGAGGTCCAGCCCCAGCATTTT
CASRDREVQPQHF
>TRBJ2-1|-|-|TRBV30
TGTGCCTGGAGTGTAAATCTCGGGTTTGAGCAGTTCTTC
CAWSVNLGFEQFF
>TRBJ1-6|few|TRBD1|TRBV7-2
TGTGCCAGCAGCTTATTCTCCCGAACAGGGGGCGATTCACCCCTCCACTTT
CASSLFSRTGGDSPLHF
>TRBJ2-5|-|TRBD1|TRBV25-1
TGTGCCAGCAGTGCTACTGGGACAGGGGAGCAAGAGACCCAGTACTTC
CASSATGTGEQETQYF
>TRBJ1-6|few|TRBD1|TRBV27
TGTGCCAGCAGGGGGACAGGCCCAGATTTAATGCTTATGTCACCCCTCCACTTT
CASRGTGPDLMLMSPLHF
>TRBJ1-2|-|-|TRBV6-1
TGTGCCAGCAGTCTACAGGGAGATTATGGCTACACCTTC
CASSLQGDYGYTF
>TRBJ2-3|few|TRBD1|TRBV30
TGTGCCTGGAGTTATGGACAGGGAGGTTCGGATACGCAGTATTTT
CAWSYGQGGSDTQYF
>TRBJ2-3|-|-|TRBV5-1
TGCGCCAGCAGCTTTCGGATGGGGCATAGCACAGATACGCAGTATTTT
CASSFRMGHSTDTQYF
>TRBJ2-3|-|-|TRBV5-4
TGTGCCAGCAGCTCCGAAACTAGAAAGCTCACAGATACGCAGTATTTT
CASSSETRKLTDTQYF